The T cell receptor beta chain under discussion was sequenced for a study of CXCR3-negative and CXCR3-positive naive CD8 T cells. Study outcomes and limitations: High diversity, comparable across both naive subsets, contrasted with much lower diversity in memory CD8+ cells.

Remarks on this clonotype: Its target is unknown.

The V gene's germline CDR1 is SEHNR and CDR2 FQNEAQ (reference sequence). CDR3 length equals 14 residues. The libraries of TRB cDNA were prepared using 5' RACE with UMI labels. TCRdb processed the 5' RACE reads again and assigns one entry to each CDR3 protein, with no DNA. Recorded for this sample: 100,000 to 150,000 distinct CDR3 sequences. The source of this sequence is a human donor in good health. Some clones in this sample may be carry-over from other donors' samples. The chain joins TRBV7-9 to TRBJ2-1; TCRdb designates TRBD1, a call that cannot be tested without DNA. Sequencing was done on a sample of naive CXCR3- CD8+ T cells from blood. Noted subset: CD45RO-CCR7+CD27+CD95- naive CD8+ T cells lacking CXCR3 (TNR3-). The CDR3 sequence: CASGDSFSYNEQFF.